Below, one TCR beta chain is given with its context. Here immunoSEQ multiplex PCR was the method, and the copy in TCRdb shows in-frame clones only, minus some. The sample records tens of thousands of clones, approximately 94% being singletons. The sample belongs to a study of technical replicates of blood from four donors. Germline lookup yields CDR1 ENHRY and CDR2 SYGVKD. The CDR3 covers 14 residues. Trimming took off 3 bases at V and 10 bases at J, with 18 bases between the two ends. V and J are TRBV10-3 and TRBJ1-1; D may be TRBD1 (6 bases). Sequences were obtained from T cells isolated from PBMCs. The receptor was derived from a human donor in good health. The CDR3: CAISDPGYTGLAFF. The DNA for the CDR3 is TGTGCCATCAGTGACCCCGGGTACACAGGGTTAGCTTTCTTT.